The next 7 T cell receptor beta chains were all read from a single sample in a study of cytomegalovirus exposure and HLA in healthy donors. PCR involved 60 Vbeta and 13 Jbeta primers. The protocol was immunoSEQ multiplex PCR, while the TCRdb copy is restricted to in-frame clones and leaves out a portion. The sample includes roughly 100,000 clones, roughly 80% of them seen just once. The specimen was PBMCs. The receptors were sampled from a woman between 35 and 50 years old in good health and CMV-seropositive.

This clone appeared once. The V gene is TRBV5-1, the J gene TRBJ2-2, with 9 positions matching TRBD2. V lost 0 bases and J lost 6; bases outside the gene matches: 6. The length of the CDR3 is 16 residues. The germline V gene has CDR1 SGHRS and CDR2 YFSETQ. The CDR3 DNA sequence: TGCGCCAGCAGCTTGGGAGCGGGAGGTTTCCCCGGGGAGCTGTTTTTT. It yields the protein CASSLGAGGFPGELFF. Supplemented by reference TRBV5-1 and TRBJ2-2, the full variable domain reads KAGVTQTPRYLIKTRGQQVTLSCSPISGHRSVSWYQQTPGQGLQFLFEYFSETQRNKGNFPGRFSGRQFSNSRSEMNVSTLELGDSALYLCASSLGAGGFPGELFFGEGSRLTVL.

This chain links TRBV5-4 with TRBJ2-1; 11 bases are a match to TRBD2. The length of the CDR3 is 15 residues. Germline V gene data show CDR1 as SGHNT and CDR2 as YYREEE (reference sequence). The J segment lost 12 bases and the V segment lost 1 base, leaving 9 bases of the junction unmatched. The CDR3 sequence is CASSLTSGRGSRQFF. The DNA of the CDR3 is TGTGCCAGCAGCTTGACTAGCGGGAGAGGTTCTCGGCAGTTCTTC.

The chain carries TRBV5-1 and TRBJ2-2; 7 bases align to TRBD1. The junction had 6 bases not matched to a gene; V was cut back by 3 bases and J by 1 base. The CDR3 has 16 residues. Germline-derived CDR1 and CDR2 are SGHRS and YFSETQ. The CDR3 DNA is TGCGCCAGCAGCTCAAGGACAGGAGAGAACACCGGGGAGCTGTTTTTT. Residues: CASSSRTGENTGELFF.

This chain connects TRBV4-3 to TRBJ2-5; the match to TRBD1 covers 10 bases. The end of the DNA fits TRBJ2-7 better, so the J call may be wrong. Germline-derived CDR1 and CDR2 are LGHNA and YSLEER. The CDR3 has 17 amino acids. The CDR3 here is CASSQNSPGQGIHEQYF. The CDR3 bases are TGCGCCAGCAGCCAGAACTCGCCGGGACAGGGGATTCACGAGCAGTACTTC.

V and J are TRBV5-1 and TRBJ1-2, with D perhaps matching TRBD1 (5 bases). The germline gives CDR1 SGHRS, CDR2 YFSETQ. V was trimmed by 0 bases and J by 4 bases, leaving 13 bases between them. The length of the CDR3 is 15 residues. The CDR3 protein is CASSLGGTGTYGYTF. CDR3 bases: TGCGCCAGCAGCTTGGGGGGAACAGGAACCTATGGCTACACCTTC.

The table lists this clone with a count of one. This chain connects TRBV13 to TRBJ2-5; D is unresolved. The CDR3 spans 13 residues. CDR1 PRHDT and CDR2 FYEKMQ come from the germline V gene (reference sequence). Trimming removed 6 bases from V and 5 bases from J, with 13 bases in between. The CDR3 DNA reads TGTGCCAGCAGTCCCCCCGCGGAGGAGACCCAGTACTTC. Encoded protein: CASSPPAEETQYF.

The chain combines TRBV4-3 with TRBJ1-1, with D possibly TRBD1 on 5 matching bases. The CDR3 loop spans 14 amino acids. Germline loops: CDR1 LGHNA, CDR2 YSLEER. The V gene lost 1 base and the J gene lost 8 bases, with 14 bases spanning the gap. CDR3 sequence (DNA): TGCGCCAGCAGCCAAGGTGGGAACAGGCGGGAAGCTTTCTTT. Translation: CASSQGGNRREAFF.